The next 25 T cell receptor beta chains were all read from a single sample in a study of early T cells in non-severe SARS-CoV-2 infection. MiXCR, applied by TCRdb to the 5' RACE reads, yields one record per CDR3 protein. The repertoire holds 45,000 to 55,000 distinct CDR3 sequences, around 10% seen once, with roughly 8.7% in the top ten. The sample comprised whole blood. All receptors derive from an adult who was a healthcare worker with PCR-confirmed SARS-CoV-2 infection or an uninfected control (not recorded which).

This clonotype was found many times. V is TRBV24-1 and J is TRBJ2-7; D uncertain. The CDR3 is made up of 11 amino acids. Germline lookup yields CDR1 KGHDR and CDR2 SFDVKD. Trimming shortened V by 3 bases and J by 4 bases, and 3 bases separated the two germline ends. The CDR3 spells CATSDGYEQYF. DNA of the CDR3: TGTGCCACCAGTGATGGGTACGAGCAGTACTTC.

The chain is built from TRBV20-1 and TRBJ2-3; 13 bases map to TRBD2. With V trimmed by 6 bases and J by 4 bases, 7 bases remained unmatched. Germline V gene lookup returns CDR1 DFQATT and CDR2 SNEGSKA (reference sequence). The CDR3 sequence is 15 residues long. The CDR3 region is CSARTSGRGADTQYF. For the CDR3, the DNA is TGCAGTGCAAGGACTAGCGGGAGAGGTGCAGATACGCAGTATTTT.

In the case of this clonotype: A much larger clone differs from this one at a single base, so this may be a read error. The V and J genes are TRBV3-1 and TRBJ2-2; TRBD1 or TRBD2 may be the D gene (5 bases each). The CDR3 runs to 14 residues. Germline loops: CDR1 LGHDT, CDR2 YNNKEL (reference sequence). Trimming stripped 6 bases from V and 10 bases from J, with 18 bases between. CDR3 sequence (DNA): TGTGCCAGCAGGCCTCCGGGACCCACACCGGAGCTGTTTTTT. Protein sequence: CASRPPGPTPELFF.

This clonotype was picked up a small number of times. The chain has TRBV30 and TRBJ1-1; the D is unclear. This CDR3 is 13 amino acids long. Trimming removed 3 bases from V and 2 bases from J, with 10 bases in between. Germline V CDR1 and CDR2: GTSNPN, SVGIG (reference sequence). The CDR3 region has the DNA TGTGCCTGGAGAAGAACTCGCAACACTGAAGCTTTCTTT. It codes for CAWRRTRNTEAFF.

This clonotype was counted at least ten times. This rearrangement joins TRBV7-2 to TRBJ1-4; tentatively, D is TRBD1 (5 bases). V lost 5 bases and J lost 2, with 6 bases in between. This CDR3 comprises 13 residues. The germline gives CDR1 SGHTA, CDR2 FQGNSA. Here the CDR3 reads CASSPGTNEKLFF. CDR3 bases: TGTGCCAGCAGCCCAGGGACTAATGAAAAACTGTTTTTT.

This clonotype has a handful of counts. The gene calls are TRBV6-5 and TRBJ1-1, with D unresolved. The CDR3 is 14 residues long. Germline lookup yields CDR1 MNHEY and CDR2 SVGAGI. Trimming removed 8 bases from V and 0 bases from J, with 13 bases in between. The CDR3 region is CASGATSMNTEAFF. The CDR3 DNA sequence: TGTGCCAGCGGCGCCACCTCCATGAACACTGAAGCTTTCTTT.

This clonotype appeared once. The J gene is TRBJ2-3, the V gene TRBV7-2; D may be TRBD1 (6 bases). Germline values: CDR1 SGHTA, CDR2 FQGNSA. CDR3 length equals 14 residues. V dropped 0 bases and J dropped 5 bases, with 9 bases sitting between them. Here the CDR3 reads CASSLAQGGDTQYF. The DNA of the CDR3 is TGTGCCAGCAGCTTAGCACAGGGTGGAGATACGCAGTATTTT.

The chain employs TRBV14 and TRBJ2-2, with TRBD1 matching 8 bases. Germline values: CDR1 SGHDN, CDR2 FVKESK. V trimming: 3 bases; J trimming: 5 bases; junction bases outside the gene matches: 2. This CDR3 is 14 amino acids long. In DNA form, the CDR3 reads TGTGCCAGCAGCCACCGGACAGGGACCGGGGAGCTGTTTTTT. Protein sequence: CASSHRTGTGELFF.

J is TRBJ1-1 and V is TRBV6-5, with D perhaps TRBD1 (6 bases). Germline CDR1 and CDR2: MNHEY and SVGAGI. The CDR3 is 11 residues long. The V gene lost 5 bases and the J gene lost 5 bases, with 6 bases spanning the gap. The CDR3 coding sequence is TGTGCCAGCAGTCAGGGGACTGAAGCTTTCTTT. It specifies CASSQGTEAFF.

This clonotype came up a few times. CDR3 nucleotides: TGTGCCAGCAGTCCGGGGACTAGCGGGGGGGTTACGCAGTATTTT. Translated, it gives CASSPGTSGGVTQYF. The genes are TRBV28 and TRBJ2-3; 16 nucleotides match TRBD2. J was trimmed by 8 bases and V by 5 bases; bases with no gene match: 4. The V gene's germline CDR1 is MDHEN and CDR2 SYDVKM. The CDR3 is 15 amino acids. Based on the CDR3 plus reference TRBV28 and TRBJ2-3, the full variable domain is DVKVTQSSRYLVKRTGEKVFLECVQDMDHENMFWYRQDPGLGLRLIYFSYDVKMKEKGDIPEGYSVSREKKERFSLILESASTNQTSMYLCASSPGTSGGVTQYFGPGTRLTVL.

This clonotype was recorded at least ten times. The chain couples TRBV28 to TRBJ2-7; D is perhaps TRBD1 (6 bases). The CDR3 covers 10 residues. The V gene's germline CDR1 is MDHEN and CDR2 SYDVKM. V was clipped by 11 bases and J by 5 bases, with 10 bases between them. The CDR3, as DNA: TGTGCCGTGGGGGCTCACGAGCAGTACTTC. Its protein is CAVGAHEQYF.

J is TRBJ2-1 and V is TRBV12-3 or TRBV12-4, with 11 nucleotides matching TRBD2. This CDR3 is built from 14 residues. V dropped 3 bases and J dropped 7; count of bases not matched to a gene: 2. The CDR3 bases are TGTGCCAGCAGTTTGACTAGCGGGATGAATGAGCAGTTCTTC. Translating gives CASSLTSGMNEQFF.

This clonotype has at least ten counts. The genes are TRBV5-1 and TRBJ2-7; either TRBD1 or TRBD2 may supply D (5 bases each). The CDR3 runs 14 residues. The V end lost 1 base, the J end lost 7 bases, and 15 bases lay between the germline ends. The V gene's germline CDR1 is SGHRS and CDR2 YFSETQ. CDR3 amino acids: CASSLMTGTGEQYF. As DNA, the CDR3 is TGCGCCAGCAGCTTGATGACGGGGACCGGGGAGCAGTACTTC.

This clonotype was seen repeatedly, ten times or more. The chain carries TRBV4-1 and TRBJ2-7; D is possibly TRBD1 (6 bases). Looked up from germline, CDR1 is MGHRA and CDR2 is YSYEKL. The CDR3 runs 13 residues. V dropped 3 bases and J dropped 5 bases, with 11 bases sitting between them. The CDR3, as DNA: TGCGCCAGCAGCCAGTCCCCAGGGGACGAGCAGTACTTC. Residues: CASSQSPGDEQYF.

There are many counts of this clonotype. CDR3 region: CASSFIRRDQETQYF. CDR3 nucleotide sequence: TGTGCCAGCAGTTTTATCCGCAGGGACCAAGAGACCCAGTACTTC. The rearrangement uses TRBV28 and TRBJ2-5, with TRBD1 as a possible D gene (5 bases). CDR1 and CDR2 (germline): MDHEN, SYDVKM. The CDR3 has 15 amino acids. V shed 3 bases and J shed 0 bases, with 11 bases lying between them.

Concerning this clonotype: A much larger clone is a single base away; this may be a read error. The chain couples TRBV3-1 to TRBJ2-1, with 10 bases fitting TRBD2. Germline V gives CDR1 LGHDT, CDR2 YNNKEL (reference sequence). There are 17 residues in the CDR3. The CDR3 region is CASSQAGSGRADNDQFF. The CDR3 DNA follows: TGTGCCAGCAGCCAAGCGGGAAGCGGGAGGGCCGACAATGACCAGTTCTTC.

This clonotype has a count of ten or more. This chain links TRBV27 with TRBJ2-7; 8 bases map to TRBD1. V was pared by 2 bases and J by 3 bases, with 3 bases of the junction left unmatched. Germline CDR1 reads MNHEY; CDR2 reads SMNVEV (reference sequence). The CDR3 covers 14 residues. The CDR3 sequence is CASSLQGANYEQYF. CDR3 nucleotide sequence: TGTGCCAGCAGTTTACAGGGGGCGAACTACGAGCAGTACTTC.

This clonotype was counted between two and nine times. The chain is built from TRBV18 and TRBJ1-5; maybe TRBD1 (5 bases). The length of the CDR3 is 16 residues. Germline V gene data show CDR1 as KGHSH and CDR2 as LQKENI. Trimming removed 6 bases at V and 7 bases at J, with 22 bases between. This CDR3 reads CASSPLSRDVVQPQHF. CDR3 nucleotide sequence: TGTGCCAGCTCCCCCCTATCCCGGGACGTCGTCCAGCCCCAGCATTTT.

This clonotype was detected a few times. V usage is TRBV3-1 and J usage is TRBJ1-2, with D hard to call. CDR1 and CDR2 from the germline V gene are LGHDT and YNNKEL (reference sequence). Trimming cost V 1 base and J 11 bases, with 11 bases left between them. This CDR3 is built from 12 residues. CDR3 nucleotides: TGTGCCAGCAGCCAAGCGGAGAGCCGATACACCTTC. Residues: CASSQAESRYTF.

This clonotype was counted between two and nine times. In DNA, the CDR3 is TGTGCCAGCAGTGATCCGAGGGGGACAGGGGGCCTCAAGCCTAATTCACCCCTCCACTTT. Residues: CASSDPRGTGGLKPNSPLHF. The chain recombines TRBV25-1 with TRBJ1-6; 12 nucleotides align to TRBD1. The V segment lost 3 bases and the J segment 6 bases; nucleotides outside the gene matches: 15. The CDR3 consists of 20 residues. Germline lookup yields CDR1 MGHDK and CDR2 SYGVNS.

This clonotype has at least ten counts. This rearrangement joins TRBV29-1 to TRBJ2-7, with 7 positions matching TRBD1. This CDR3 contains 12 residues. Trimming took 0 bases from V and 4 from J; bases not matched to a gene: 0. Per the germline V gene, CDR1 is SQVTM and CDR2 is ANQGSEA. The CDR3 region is CSVEDRGYEQYF. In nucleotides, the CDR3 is TGCAGCGTTGAAGACAGGGGGTACGAGCAGTACTTC.

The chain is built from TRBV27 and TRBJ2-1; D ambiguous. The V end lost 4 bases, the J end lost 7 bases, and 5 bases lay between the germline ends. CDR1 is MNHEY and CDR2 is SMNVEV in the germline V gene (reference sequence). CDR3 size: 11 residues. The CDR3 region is CASSSRNEQFF. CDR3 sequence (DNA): TGTGCCAGCAGTTCTCGTAATGAGCAGTTCTTC.

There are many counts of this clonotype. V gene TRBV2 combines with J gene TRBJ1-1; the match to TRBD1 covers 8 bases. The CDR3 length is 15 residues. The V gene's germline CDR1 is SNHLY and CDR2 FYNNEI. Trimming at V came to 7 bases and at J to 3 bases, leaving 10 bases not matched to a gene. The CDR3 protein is CASNPPGGLYTEAFF. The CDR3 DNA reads TGTGCCAGCAATCCTCCAGGGGGCTTGTACACTGAAGCTTTCTTT.

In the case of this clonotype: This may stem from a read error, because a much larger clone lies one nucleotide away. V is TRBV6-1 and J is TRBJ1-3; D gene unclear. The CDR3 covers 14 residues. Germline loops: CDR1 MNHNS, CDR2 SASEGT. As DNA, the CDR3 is TGTGCCAGCAGTGAACAGAAGGCTGGAATCACCATATATTTT. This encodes CASSEQKAGITIYF.

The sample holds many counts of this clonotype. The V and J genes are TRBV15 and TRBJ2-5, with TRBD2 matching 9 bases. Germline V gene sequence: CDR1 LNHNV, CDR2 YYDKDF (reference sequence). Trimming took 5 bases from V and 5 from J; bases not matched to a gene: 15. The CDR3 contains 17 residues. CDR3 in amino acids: CATSPGGRAGFLETQYF. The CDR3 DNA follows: TGTGCCACCAGCCCCGGCGGGAGGGCCGGGTTTCTGGAGACCCAGTACTTC.